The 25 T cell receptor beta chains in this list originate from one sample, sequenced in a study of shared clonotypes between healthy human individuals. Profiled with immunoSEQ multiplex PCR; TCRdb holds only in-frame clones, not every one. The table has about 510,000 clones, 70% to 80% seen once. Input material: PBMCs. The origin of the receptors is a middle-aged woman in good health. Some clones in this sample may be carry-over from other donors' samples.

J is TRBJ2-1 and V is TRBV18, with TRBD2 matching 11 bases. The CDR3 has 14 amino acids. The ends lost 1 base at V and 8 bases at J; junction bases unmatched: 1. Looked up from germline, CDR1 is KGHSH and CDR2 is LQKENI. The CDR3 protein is CASSPLSGRDEQFF. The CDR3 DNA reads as TGTGCCAGCTCACCACTTAGCGGGAGGGATGAGCAGTTCTTC.

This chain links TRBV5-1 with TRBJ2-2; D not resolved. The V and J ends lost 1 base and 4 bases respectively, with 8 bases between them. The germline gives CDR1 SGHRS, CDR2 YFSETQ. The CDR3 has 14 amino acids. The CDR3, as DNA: TGCGCCAGCAGCTTGCCGCGGAGCACCGGGGAGCTGTTTTTT. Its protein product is CASSLPRSTGELFF. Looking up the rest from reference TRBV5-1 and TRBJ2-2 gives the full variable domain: KAGVTQTPRYLIKTRGQQVTLSCSPISGHRSVSWYQQTPGQGLQFLFEYFSETQRNKGNFPGRFSGRQFSNSRSEMNVSTLELGDSALYLCASSLPRSTGELFFGEGSRLTVL.

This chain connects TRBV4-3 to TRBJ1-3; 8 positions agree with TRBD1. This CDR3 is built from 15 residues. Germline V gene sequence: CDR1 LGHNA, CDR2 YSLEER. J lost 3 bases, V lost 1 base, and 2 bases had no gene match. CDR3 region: CASSQVRGLGNTIYF. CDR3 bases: TGCGCCAGCAGCCAAGTCAGGGGGCTTGGAAACACCATATATTTT.

The CDR3 bases are TGTGCCAGCAGCCAAGAATACCATGGGGGGCTGGACACCATATATTTT. As protein: CASSQEYHGGLDTIYF. This chain links TRBV4-2 with TRBJ1-3; D is perhaps TRBD1 (6 bases). The ends were cut back, 0 bases at V and 8 bases at J, with 17 bases in the middle. The CDR3 length is 16 residues. Germline assignment: CDR1 LGHNA and CDR2 YNFKEQ.

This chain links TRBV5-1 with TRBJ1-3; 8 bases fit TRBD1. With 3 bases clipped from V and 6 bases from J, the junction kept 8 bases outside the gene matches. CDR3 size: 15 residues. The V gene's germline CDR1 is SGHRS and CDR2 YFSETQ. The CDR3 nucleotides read TGCGCCAGCAGCTGGCTAGGACAGGGTGAAAACACCATATATTTT. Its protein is CASSWLGQGENTIYF.

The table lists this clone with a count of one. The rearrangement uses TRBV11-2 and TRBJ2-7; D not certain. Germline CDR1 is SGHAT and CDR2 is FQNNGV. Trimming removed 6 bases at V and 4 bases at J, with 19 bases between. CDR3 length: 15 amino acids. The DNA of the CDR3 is TGTGCCAGCAGAACCTTAGCCGCTGGGCCTTACGAGCAGTACTTC. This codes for CASRTLAAGPYEQYF. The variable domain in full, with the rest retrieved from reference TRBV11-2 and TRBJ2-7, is EAGVAQSPRYKIIEKRQSVAFWCNPISGHATLYWYQQILGQGPKLLIQFQNNGVVDDSQLPKDRFSAERLKGVDSTLKIQPAKLEDSAVYLCASRTLAAGPYEQYFGPGTRLTVT.

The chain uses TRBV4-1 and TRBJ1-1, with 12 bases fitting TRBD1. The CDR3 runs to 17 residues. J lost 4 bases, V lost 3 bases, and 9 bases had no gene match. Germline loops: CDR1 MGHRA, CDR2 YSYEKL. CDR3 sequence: CASSQGRDRGLFTEAFF. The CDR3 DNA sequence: TGCGCCAGCAGCCAGGGGAGGGACAGGGGGCTTTTCACTGAAGCTTTCTTT.

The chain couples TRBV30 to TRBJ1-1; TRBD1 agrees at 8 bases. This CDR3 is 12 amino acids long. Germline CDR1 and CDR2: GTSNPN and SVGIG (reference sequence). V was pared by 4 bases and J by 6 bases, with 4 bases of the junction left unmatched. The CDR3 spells CAWIPGGSEAFF. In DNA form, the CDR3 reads TGTGCCTGGATCCCAGGGGGCTCTGAAGCTTTCTTT.

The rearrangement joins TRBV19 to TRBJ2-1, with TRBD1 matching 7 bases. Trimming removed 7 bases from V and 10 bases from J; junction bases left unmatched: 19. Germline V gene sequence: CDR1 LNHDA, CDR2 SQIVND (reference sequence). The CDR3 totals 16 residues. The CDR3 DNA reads TGTGCCAGTACCTCATCCCCCGGGACAGCCGGAAGGGAGCAGTTCTTC. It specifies CASTSSPGTAGREQFF.

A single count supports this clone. The CDR3 DNA reads as TGTGCCAGCAGTTTCCACAGGGGGACTGGGGCCAACGTCCTGACTTTC. Translation: CASSFHRGTGANVLTF. The V and J genes are TRBV28 and TRBJ2-6; TRBD1 matches at 8 bases. CDR3 size: 16 residues. Germline values: CDR1 MDHEN, CDR2 SYDVKM. V was clipped by 3 bases and J by 2 bases; unmatched bases: 3.

The CDR3 spells CASSVGSGRHNEQFF. CDR3 coding DNA: TGTGCCAGCAGCGTAGGTAGCGGGAGACACAATGAGCAGTTCTTC. The chain recombines TRBV9 with TRBJ2-1; 9 bases fit TRBD2. The CDR3 sequence is 15 residues long. The V and J ends lost 0 bases and 5 bases, in that order; junction bases with no gene match: 3. Germline CDR1 and CDR2: SGDLS and YYNGEE. The whole variable domain, remainder taken from reference TRBV9 and TRBJ2-1, is DSGVTQTPKHLITATGQRVTLRCSPRSGDLSVYWYQQSLDQGLQFLIQYYNGEERAKGNILERFSAQQFPDLHSELNLSSLELGDSALYFCASSVGSGRHNEQFFGPGTRLTVL.

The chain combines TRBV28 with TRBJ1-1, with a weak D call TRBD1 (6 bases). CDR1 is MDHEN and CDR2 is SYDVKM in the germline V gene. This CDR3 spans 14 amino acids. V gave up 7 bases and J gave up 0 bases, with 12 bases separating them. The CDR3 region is CASTDGTLNTEAFF. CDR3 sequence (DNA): TGTGCCAGCACCGACGGGACACTGAACACTGAAGCTTTCTTT.

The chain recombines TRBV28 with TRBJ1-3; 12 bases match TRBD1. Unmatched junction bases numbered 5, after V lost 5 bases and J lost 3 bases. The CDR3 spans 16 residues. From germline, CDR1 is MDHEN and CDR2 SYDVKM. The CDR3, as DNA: TGTGCCAGCAGTAATGGGGACAGGGGGCTTGGAAACACCATATATTTT. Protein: CASSNGDRGLGNTIYF.

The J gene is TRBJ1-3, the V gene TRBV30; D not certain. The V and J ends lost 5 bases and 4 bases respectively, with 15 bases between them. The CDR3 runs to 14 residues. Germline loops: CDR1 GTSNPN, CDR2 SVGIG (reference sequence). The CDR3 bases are TGTGCCTGGGGTGGATGGGGTATGGGAAACACCATATATTTT. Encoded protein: CAWGGWGMGNTIYF.

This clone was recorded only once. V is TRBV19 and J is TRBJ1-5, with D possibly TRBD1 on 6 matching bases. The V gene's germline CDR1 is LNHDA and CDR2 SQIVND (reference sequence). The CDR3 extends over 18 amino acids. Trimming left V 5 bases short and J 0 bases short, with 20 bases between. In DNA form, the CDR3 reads TGTGCCAGTAGTCTCGGCAGGGGTGGGGGCTATAGCAATCAGCCCCAGCATTTT. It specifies CASSLGRGGGYSNQPQHF.

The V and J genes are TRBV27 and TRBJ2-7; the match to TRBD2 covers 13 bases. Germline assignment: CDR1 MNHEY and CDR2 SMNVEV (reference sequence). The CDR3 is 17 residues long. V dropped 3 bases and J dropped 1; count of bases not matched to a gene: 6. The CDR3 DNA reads TGTGCCAGCAGTTTTATGTCGGGACTAGCGGGGTCCTACGAGCAGTACTTC. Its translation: CASSFMSGLAGSYEQYF.

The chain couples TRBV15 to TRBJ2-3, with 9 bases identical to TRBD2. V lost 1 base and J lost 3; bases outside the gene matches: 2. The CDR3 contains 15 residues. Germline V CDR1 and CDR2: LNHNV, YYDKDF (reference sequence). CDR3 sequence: CATSRGSGRTDTQYF. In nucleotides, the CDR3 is TGTGCCACCAGCAGAGGTAGCGGGAGAACAGATACGCAGTATTTT.

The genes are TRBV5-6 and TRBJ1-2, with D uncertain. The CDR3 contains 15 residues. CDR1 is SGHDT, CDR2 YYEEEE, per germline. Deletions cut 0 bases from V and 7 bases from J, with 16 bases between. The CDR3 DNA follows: TGTGCCAGCAGCTTGGAAGTAGGCTTGGCTACTGGCTACACCTTC. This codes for CASSLEVGLATGYTF.

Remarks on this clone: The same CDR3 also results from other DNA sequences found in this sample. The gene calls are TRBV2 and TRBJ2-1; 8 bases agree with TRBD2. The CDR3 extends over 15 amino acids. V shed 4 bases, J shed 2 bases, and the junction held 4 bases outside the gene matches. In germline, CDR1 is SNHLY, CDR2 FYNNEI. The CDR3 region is CASSAERETYNEQFF. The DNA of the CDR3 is TGTGCCAGCAGTGCAGAGCGGGAGACCTACAATGAGCAGTTCTTC.

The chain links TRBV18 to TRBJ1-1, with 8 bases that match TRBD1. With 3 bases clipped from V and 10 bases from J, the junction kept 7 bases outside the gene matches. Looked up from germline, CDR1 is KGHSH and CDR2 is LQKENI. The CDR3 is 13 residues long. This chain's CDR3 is CASSPPGGRSAFF. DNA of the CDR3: TGTGCCAGCTCACCTCCAGGGGGCAGGTCAGCTTTCTTT.

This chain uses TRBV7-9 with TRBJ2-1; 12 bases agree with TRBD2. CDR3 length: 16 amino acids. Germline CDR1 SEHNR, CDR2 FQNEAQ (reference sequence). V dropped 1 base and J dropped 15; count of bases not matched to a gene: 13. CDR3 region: CASSLVPPTSGRFLFF. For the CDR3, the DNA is TGTGCCAGCAGCTTAGTTCCCCCTACTAGCGGGAGGTTTCTGTTCTTC.

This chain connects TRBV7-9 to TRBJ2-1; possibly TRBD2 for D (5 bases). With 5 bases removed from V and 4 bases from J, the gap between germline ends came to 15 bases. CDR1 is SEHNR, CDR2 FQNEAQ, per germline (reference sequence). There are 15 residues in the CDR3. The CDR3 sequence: CASSQSEGRYNEQFF. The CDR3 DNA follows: TGTGCCAGCAGCCAATCCGAGGGCCGGTACAATGAGCAGTTCTTC.

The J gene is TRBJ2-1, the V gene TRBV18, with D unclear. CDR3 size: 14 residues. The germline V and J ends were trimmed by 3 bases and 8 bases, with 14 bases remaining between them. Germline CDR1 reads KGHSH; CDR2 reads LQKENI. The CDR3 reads CASSPPYKSDEQFF. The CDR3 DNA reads TGTGCCAGCTCACCCCCTTATAAGTCGGATGAGCAGTTCTTC.

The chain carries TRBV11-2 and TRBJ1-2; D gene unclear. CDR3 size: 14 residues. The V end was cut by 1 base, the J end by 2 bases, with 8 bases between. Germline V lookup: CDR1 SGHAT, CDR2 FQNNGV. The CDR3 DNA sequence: TGTGCCAGCAGCTTAGGTCCACAGAACTATGGCTACACCTTC. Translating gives CASSLGPQNYGYTF.

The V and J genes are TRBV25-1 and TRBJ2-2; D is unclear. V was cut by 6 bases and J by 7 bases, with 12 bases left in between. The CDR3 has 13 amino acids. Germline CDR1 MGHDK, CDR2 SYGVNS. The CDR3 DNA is TGTGCCAGCAGCATGCGGACGGGCGGGGAGCTGTTTTTT. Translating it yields CASSMRTGGELFF.